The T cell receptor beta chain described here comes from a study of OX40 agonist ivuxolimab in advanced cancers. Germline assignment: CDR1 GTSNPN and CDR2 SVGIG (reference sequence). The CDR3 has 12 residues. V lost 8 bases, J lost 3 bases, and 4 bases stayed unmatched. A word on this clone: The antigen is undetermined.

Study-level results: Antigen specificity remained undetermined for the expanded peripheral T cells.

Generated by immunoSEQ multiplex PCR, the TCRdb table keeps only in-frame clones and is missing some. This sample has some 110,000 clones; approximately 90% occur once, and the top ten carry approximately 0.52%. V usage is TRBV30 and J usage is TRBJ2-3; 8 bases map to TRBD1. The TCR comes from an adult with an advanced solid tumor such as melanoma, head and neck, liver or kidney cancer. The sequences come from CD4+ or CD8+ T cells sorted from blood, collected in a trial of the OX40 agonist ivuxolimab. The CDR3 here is CAHDRGTDTQYF. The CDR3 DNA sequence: TGTGCCCATGACAGGGGAACAGATACGCAGTATTTT.